This TCR beta chain was obtained from a study of blood T cells in healthy people across ages (dated by TCRdb to 2015 to 2017). The study in broad terms: In model experiments, roughly one uniquely barcoded TCR beta cDNA molecule per two T cells was captured by template switching. To track age-related changes in TCR beta repertoire diversity, the study relied on deep sequencing normalized with unique cDNA molecular identifiers. Donors were grouped into four age groups: young (average 16 years), middle-aged (about 40), aged (over 55) and long-lived (around 80). Donors of different ages were randomly distributed across sequencing lanes to avoid experimental bias. For two donors (one aged 18 to 30 and one aged 80 or older), the study analyzed two additional independent replicas of 1 million unique cDNA reads from the same blood draw. What the work shows at the level of the full study, not this receptor alone: Total diversity estimates from one million sequenced T cells were considered lower bounds and underestimates. A strong correlation was found between observed TCR beta diversity and the percentage of naive T cells measured by flow cytometry. Donor CMV infection status was unknown, potentially confounding age-related changes in expanded clonotypes. Bulk unsorted PBMC profiling prevented conclusive comparison of naive and antigen-experienced compartments. Compared with the aged group, the long-lived group had more naive CD4+ T cells, fewer expanded clones and increased TCR diversity, suggesting age selection. Observed TCR beta diversity per million T cells fell roughly linearly with age, and a significant reduction was already apparent by age about 38.

Turning to this clonotype: What antigen it recognizes has not been identified. Base qualities are not provided; no much larger clone lies one nucleotide away.

The roughly 37 donors, aged 6 to 90 years, were systemically healthy Caucasian individuals from Russia. Ten milliliters of peripheral blood were drawn from each donor into EDTA-treated Vacutainer tubes. Ficoll-Paque density-gradient centrifugation was used to isolate PBMCs, with at least 6.5 million per sample. Total RNA, at least 6 micrograms per sample, was extracted from PBMCs with Trizol reagent. The percentages of naive CD45RAhigh/CD27high T cells were determined by flow cytometry on a PBMC aliquot from every donor. The CDR3 holds 15 amino acids from the cysteine to the phenylalanine. Kept here is only the CDR3 DNA, which spans 45 bases and is read in frame from base 1. Via the germline V gene (reference sequence), CDR1 is MNHEY and CDR2 SMNVEV. The library was generated by 5' RACE. Reads for this sample came from an Illumina HiSeq 2500. A second PCR of about 6 to 11 cycles was performed with a sample-barcoded 5' primer and a J-beta primer mix. A template-switch 5' adaptor carrying 12 random nucleotides introduced a unique molecular identifier onto each TCR beta cDNA molecule. At least 2.5 million CDR3-containing paired-end reads were obtained from each sample. All of the RNA was converted into first-strand cDNA using the Mint cDNA synthesis kit, with a TRBC-specific oligonucleotide serving as the primer. After uracil-DNA glycosylase treatment, a first 18-cycle PCR used universal primers M1SS and BC2_uni_R on all cDNA. The paper's data handling went like this. Each sample was normalized by randomly selecting 1 million high-quality reads, each carrying a distinct molecular identifier. Instead of being binned into consensus sequences, reads that shared molecular identifiers were thrown out. MiTCR, set to a Q25 quality threshold and the strictest error-elimination algorithm, was used for CDR3 identification, clonotype clustering and error correction. A nonparametric unseen species model with Euler transformation was used to estimate lower-bound total TCR beta diversity. Clones were called with MiXCR by TCRdb after fastp trimmed the public reads at Q25, and only in-frame beta chains were retained. Rows with one shared CDR3 protein collapse into an entry with the most common genes and DNA. TCRdb, rather than the study authors, made the V and J calls. For this sample there are roughly 1.4 million distinct CDR3 sequences; approximately 60% appear just once. Of the sample, 6.7% falls within the top ten clones.

The sample comprised blood. Here the chain combines TRBV27 and TRBJ2-7, with the D gene not confidently named. Near its end, the DNA agrees better with TRBJ2-5, so the J call may be wrong. The sequence derives from a man between 18 and 35 years old in good health. The CDR3 amino acid sequence is: CASSLFTGSVETQYF. The bases are TGTGCCAGCAGTTTGTTTACGGGCTCGGTGGAGACCCAGTACTTC.